The 10 T cell receptor beta chains presented below share a single source sample, sequenced in a study of cytomegalovirus exposure and HLA in healthy donors. A multiplex PCR was run with 60 Vbeta primers and 13 Jbeta primers. Assay used: immunoSEQ multiplex PCR; TCRdb lists only in-frame clones, some missing. The sample contains about 140,000 clones, about 70% of which appear only once. The sequenced sample consisted of PBMCs. These receptors originate from a man in his thirties or forties in good health and CMV-seropositive.

This clone was seen more than once but under ten times. The rearrangement uses TRBV11-2 and TRBJ2-7, with D perhaps matching TRBD1 (7 bases). CDR1 is SGHAT, CDR2 FQNNGV, per germline. The CDR3 runs 14 residues. V was cut by 4 bases and J by 6 bases, with 16 bases left in between. CDR3 DNA sequence: TGTGCCAGCAGCTCAAATCAGGGGGGAGGCGAGCAGTACTTC. The encoded protein is CASSSNQGGGEQYF.

This CDR3 is CASQGDRYTEAFF. CDR3 sequence (DNA): TGTGCCAGCCAGGGGGACAGATACACTGAAGCTTTCTTT. The chain couples TRBV2 to TRBJ1-1; 7 bases are shared with TRBD1. CDR1 and CDR2 (germline): SNHLY, FYNNEI. CDR3 length: 13 amino acids. After removal of 8 bases from V and 3 bases from J, the junction contained 6 bases not matched to a gene.

This clone was recorded a few times. The V call is TRBV12-5, the J call TRBJ2-7; 7 nucleotides agree with TRBD1. J gave up 4 bases and V 1 base, and 10 bases lay outside the gene matches. CDR3 size: 16 residues. Germline-derived CDR1 and CDR2 are LGHNT and FRNRAP. The CDR3 protein is CASGLGGPGTAYEQYF. For the CDR3, the DNA is TGTGCTAGTGGTTTGGGGGGCCCCGGGACAGCATACGAGCAGTACTTC.

The rearrangement joins TRBV4-1 to TRBJ2-1, with D possibly matching TRBD2 (5 bases). Trimming removed 2 bases at V and 7 bases at J, with 18 bases between. The CDR3 consists of 16 residues. Germline loops: CDR1 MGHRA, CDR2 YSYEKL. DNA for the CDR3: TGCGCCAGCAGCCAAAACGCCGGTCATACTAGGAATGAGCAGTTCTTC. As protein: CASSQNAGHTRNEQFF.

The chain employs TRBV9 and TRBJ2-7, with unresolved D. Germline CDR1 reads SGDLS; CDR2 reads YYNGEE. Trimming cost V 3 bases and J 2 bases, with 9 bases left between them. The CDR3 is made up of 13 amino acids. DNA for the CDR3: TGTGCCAGCAGCGCGACAAACGCCTACGAGCAGTACTTC. The encoded protein is CASSATNAYEQYF.

V gene TRBV4-2 combines with J gene TRBJ2-7, with D hard to call. The CDR3 runs to 13 residues. Germline-derived CDR1 and CDR2 are LGHNA and YNFKEQ. The V end lost 1 base, the J end lost 3 bases, and 7 bases lay between the germline ends. CDR3 amino acids: CASSQVNSYEQYF. Here the CDR3 DNA reads TGTGCCAGCAGCCAAGTGAACAGCTACGAGCAGTACTTC.

This clone has a handful of counts. This chain connects TRBV19 to TRBJ1-2; D ambiguous. There are 13 residues in the CDR3. Deletions cut 6 bases from V and 0 bases from J, with 8 bases between. In germline, CDR1 is LNHDA, CDR2 SQIVND (reference sequence). For the CDR3, the DNA is TGTGCCAGTAGCACGGTAGCTAACTATGGCTACACCTTC. This encodes CASSTVANYGYTF.

V and J are TRBV4-2 and TRBJ2-5; 11 bases agree with TRBD2. Germline CDR1 reads LGHNA; CDR2 reads YNFKEQ. J gave up 4 bases and V 1 base, and 8 bases lay outside the gene matches. The CDR3 spans 17 residues. The CDR3 DNA follows: TGTGCCAGCAGCCAAGGGAATAGCGGGAGGGTGGGAGAGACCCAGTACTTC. Protein product: CASSQGNSGRVGETQYF.

The chain carries TRBV19 and TRBJ1-1; the match to TRBD1 covers 7 bases. The CDR3 has 15 residues. Looked up from germline, CDR1 is LNHDA and CDR2 is SQIVND (reference sequence). V lost 7 bases and J lost 0; bases outside the gene matches: 8. The CDR3 here is CASTPGTAMNTEAFF. In DNA form, the CDR3 reads TGTGCCAGTACCCCAGGGACAGCTATGAACACTGAAGCTTTCTTT.

J is TRBJ2-1 and V is TRBV15; D ambiguous. In germline, CDR1 is LNHNV, CDR2 YYDKDF (reference sequence). V lost 5 bases and J 2 bases, leaving 16 bases between the germline ends. This CDR3 comprises 16 residues. CDR3 in DNA: TGTGCCACCAGCGCTAGGCCCCTCCAGACCTACAATGAGCAGTTCTTC. It encodes CATSARPLQTYNEQFF.